The T cell receptor (beta chain) under discussion was sequenced for a study of blood T cells in healthy people across ages. General observations from the study: There was no known CMV status for donors, so expanded clonotype changes were possibly confounded.

A J-beta primer mix and a sample-barcoded 5' primer were used in a second PCR of about 7 to 12 cycles. With 12 random nucleotides, a template-switch adaptor tagged each individual cDNA molecule. One entry per CDR3 protein results from TCRdb running MiXCR on the 5' RACE reads. The table includes about 1.6 million distinct CDR3 sequences, roughly 32% detected once. The study drew donors from healthy Caucasian individuals in Russia aged roughly 6 to 100. Isolation recovered at least 6 million PBMCs from every sample. Only a few counts were recorded for this clonotype. Its target is not known. The receptor comes from a woman aged 30 to 39 in good health. Sequencing was done on a sample of blood.

The CDR3 nucleotides read TGTGCCAGCAGCGTAGCGGGGTCCAGCTCCTACGAGCAGTACTTC. The encoded protein is CASSVAGSSSYEQYF. The gene calls are TRBV9 and TRBJ2-7, with D maybe TRBD2 (5 bases). Per the germline V gene, CDR1 is SGDLS and CDR2 is YYNGEE. This CDR3 is 15 amino acids long. V gave up 0 bases and J gave up 0 bases, with 10 bases separating them.